The clone carrying this T cell receptor beta chain has a handful of counts. Its matching antigen is unknown. In the library, individual cDNA molecules carried attached unique molecular identifiers. TCRdb re-called the 5' RACE reads with MiXCR, one entry per CDR3 protein. The data hold about 58,000 distinct CDR3 sequences, with around an eighth observed a single time. The entry originates in a study of early T cells in non-severe SARS-CoV-2 infection. Study results and caveats: The matching step, a VDJdb search, favored anti-spike CD8 responses and missed private and CD4 specificities.

The CDR3 consists of 14 residues. V was cut by 3 bases and J by 0 bases, with 9 bases left in between. Per the germline V gene, CDR1 is DFQATT and CDR2 is SNEGSKA (reference sequence). The chain uses TRBV20-1 and TRBJ2-1; TRBD1 or TRBD2 may be the D gene (5 bases each). The sequence came from an adult who was a healthcare worker with PCR-confirmed SARS-CoV-2 infection or an uninfected control (not recorded which). The sequenced sample was whole blood. Written as DNA, the CDR3 is TGCAGTGCTAGGGGGGATTCCTCCTACAATGAGCAGTTCTTC. Translation: CSARGDSSYNEQFF.